Presented here are 16 T cell receptor beta chains from one specimen sequenced in a study of blood T cell repertoires in COVID-19. Assay: immunoSEQ multiplex PCR; the TCRdb copy retains only in-frame clones and omits some. The table includes some 120,000 clones, roughly 91% detected once. The sequencing input was peripheral blood. The receptors originated from a human donor with acute or convalescent COVID-19. The donor label of this sample is uncertain.

The chain recombines TRBV5-5 with TRBJ2-5; perhaps TRBD1 as D (6 bases). Germline lookup yields CDR1 SGHKS and CDR2 YYEKEE (reference sequence). This CDR3 region has 15 residues. Deletions cut 0 bases from V and 7 bases from J, with 16 bases between. The CDR3 loop reads CASSLGQVLVRTQYF. The CDR3 region has the DNA TGTGCCAGCAGCTTGGGACAGGTCCTTGTGAGGACCCAGTACTTC. The complete variable domain, with remaining parts taken from reference TRBV5-5 and TRBJ2-5, reads DAGVTQSPTHLIKTRGQQVTLRCSPISGHKSVSWYQQVLGQGPQFIFQYYEKEERGRGNFPDRFSARQFPNYSSELNVNALLLGDSALYLCASSLGQVLVRTQYFGPGTRLLVL.

This chain joins TRBV30 and TRBJ1-2; 10 nucleotides agree with TRBD1. V lost 3 bases to trimming and J lost 9 bases; unmatched junction nucleotides: 7. The V gene's germline CDR1 is GTSNPN and CDR2 SVGIG (reference sequence). CDR3 length: 13 residues. The CDR3 spells CAWSVDRGHSYTF. CDR3 nucleotides: TGTGCCTGGAGCGTAGACAGGGGGCACAGCTACACCTTC.

V is TRBV5-1 and J is TRBJ2-2; 9 bases fit TRBD2. V dropped 0 bases and J dropped 1; count of bases not matched to a gene: 10. CDR3 length: 19 residues. CDR1 is SGHRS, CDR2 YFSETQ, per germline. The CDR3 here is CASSLARASGIRNTGELFF. As DNA, the CDR3 is TGCGCCAGCAGCTTGGCCAGGGCTAGCGGGATAAGGAACACCGGGGAGCTGTTTTTT.

Concerning this clone: Just one base apart from a much larger clone, this may be a read error. This chain uses TRBV28 with TRBJ1-2, with D possibly matching TRBD1 (6 bases). Trimming removed 5 bases at V and 3 bases at J, with 10 bases between. Germline V lookup: CDR1 MDHEN, CDR2 SYDVKM. The CDR3 runs 13 residues. CDR3 loop: CASSQQGHYGYTF. The CDR3 DNA reads TGTGCCAGCAGTCAACAGGGACACTATGGCTACACCTTC.

The CDR3 nucleotides read TGTGCCAGCAGTTACTCGGCAGGGGTGTATAATTCACCCCTCCACTTT. It translates to CASSYSAGVYNSPLHF. This chain joins TRBV6-5 and TRBJ1-6, with TRBD1 as a possible D gene (6 bases). V was clipped by 0 bases and J by 4 bases, with 10 bases between them. Germline V gene sequence: CDR1 MNHEY, CDR2 SVGAGI. The CDR3 sequence is 16 residues long.

This sequence joins TRBV3-1 (or the pseudogene TRBV3-2) and TRBJ1-3, with a weak D call TRBD1 (5 bases). Germline V lookup: CDR1 LGHDT, CDR2 YNNKEL (reference sequence). The ends were cut back, 2 bases at V and 2 bases at J, with 10 bases in the middle. The CDR3 is 15 amino acids. The CDR3 nucleotides read TGTGCCAGCAGCCAAAAGGGGTCTGCTGGAAACACCATATATTTT. The encoded protein is CASSQKGSAGNTIYF.

This sequence joins TRBV28 and TRBJ1-4; TRBD1 aligns across 7 bases. The V gene end was trimmed by 6 bases and the J gene end by 7 bases; junction bases not matched to a gene: 17. Per the germline V gene, CDR1 is MDHEN and CDR2 is SYDVKM. CDR3 length: 17 amino acids. CDR3: CASRPTPRTGWGEKLFF. In nucleotides, the CDR3 is TGTGCCAGCAGACCTACCCCCCGGACAGGTTGGGGTGAAAAACTGTTTTTT.

The chain carries TRBV6-2 or TRBV6-3 and TRBJ2-3, with 8 bases aligning to TRBD1. The CDR3 covers 14 residues. The J segment lost 3 bases and the V segment lost 5 bases, leaving 4 bases of the junction unmatched. Germline CDR1 and CDR2: MNHEY and SVGEGT. This chain's CDR3 is CASSDRDRTDTQYF. The CDR3 region has the DNA TGTGCCAGCAGTGATCGGGACAGGACAGATACGCAGTATTTT.

This sequence joins TRBV29-1 and TRBJ2-3, with 7 bases that match TRBD1. V lost 6 bases, J lost 5 bases, and 11 bases stayed unmatched. Germline CDR1 SQVTM, CDR2 ANQGSEA. This CDR3 has 14 amino acids. This chain's CDR3 is CSVVRQGGLDTQYF. The DNA for the CDR3 is TGCAGCGTGGTACGACAGGGTGGCTTAGATACGCAGTATTTT.

The rearrangement uses TRBV27 and TRBJ2-1; 7 nucleotides match TRBD1. The germline V gene encodes CDR1 MNHEY and CDR2 SMNVEV (reference sequence). Losses at the gene ends were 3 bases for V and 2 bases for J; bases not matched to a gene: 7. There are 16 residues in the CDR3. CDR3 sequence reads: CASSFLGGTTYNEQFF. DNA for the CDR3: TGTGCCAGCAGTTTCCTAGGGGGCACCACCTACAATGAGCAGTTCTTC.

V and J are TRBV19 and TRBJ2-1; D is uncertain. CDR1 is LNHDA and CDR2 is SQIVND in the germline V gene (reference sequence). This CDR3 is 15 amino acids long. Trimming stripped 0 bases from V and 0 bases from J, with 6 bases between. CDR3 amino acids: CASSIDRGSYNEQFF. The DNA of the CDR3 is TGTGCCAGTAGTATAGATCGAGGCTCCTACAATGAGCAGTTCTTC. Variable domain in full (rest from reference TRBV19 and TRBJ2-1): DGGITQSPKYLFRKEGQNVTLSCEQNLNHDAMYWYRQDPGQGLRLIYYSQIVNDFQKGDIAEGYSVSREKKESFPLTVTSAQKNPTAFYLCASSIDRGSYNEQFFGPGTRLTVL.

The CDR3 spells CASSIGGREATDTQYF. The DNA for the CDR3 is TGTGCCAGTAGTATAGGGGGCAGGGAGGCGACAGATACGCAGTATTTT. J is TRBJ2-3 and V is TRBV19; TRBD2 might be the D (6 bases). With 1 base removed from V and 3 bases from J, the gap between germline ends came to 14 bases. From germline, CDR1 is LNHDA and CDR2 SQIVND (reference sequence). This CDR3 spans 16 amino acids. Full variable domain (remainder filled in from reference TRBV19 and TRBJ2-3): DGGITQSPKYLFRKEGQNVTLSCEQNLNHDAMYWYRQDPGQGLRLIYYSQIVNDFQKGDIAEGYSVSREKKESFPLTVTSAQKNPTAFYLCASSIGGREATDTQYFGPGTRLTVL.

The rearrangement uses TRBV6-2 or TRBV6-3 and TRBJ1-4; weak D call: TRBD1 (5 bases). The CDR3 totals 13 residues. The ends were cut back, 6 bases at V and 8 bases at J, with 13 bases in the middle. Per the germline V gene, CDR1 is MNHEY and CDR2 is SVGEGT. The chain's CDR3 is CASSPEPGEKLFF. The CDR3 bases are TGTGCCAGCAGCCCCGAACCAGGGGAAAAACTGTTTTTT.

The rearrangement uses TRBV5-4 and TRBJ2-7, with 11 bases that match TRBD2. This CDR3 comprises 16 residues. Germline V gene data show CDR1 as SGHNT and CDR2 as YYREEE (reference sequence). With V trimmed by 3 bases and J by 0 bases, 5 bases remained unmatched. The CDR3, as DNA: TGTGCCAGCAGCTCCCGACTAGCGGGGTCCTCCTACGAGCAGTACTTC. Protein product: CASSSRLAGSSYEQYF.

V usage is TRBV6-1 and J usage is TRBJ2-5, with D perhaps matching TRBD2 (5 bases). Germline CDR1 reads MNHNS; CDR2 reads SASEGT. V was cut by 4 bases and J by 7 bases, with 25 bases left in between. CDR3 length: 17 residues. CDR3 nucleotide sequence: TGTGCCAGCAGTGTCTCGGCGGCTAGCAGGAAAACGGGGACCCAGTACTTC. Its translation is CASSVSAASRKTGTQYF.

This chain connects TRBV6-5 to TRBJ1-1; D gene uncertain. With 6 bases removed from V and 1 base from J, the gap between germline ends came to 15 bases. This CDR3 has 15 residues. Germline loops: CDR1 MNHEY, CDR2 SVGAGI. CDR3 nucleotide sequence: TGTGCCAGCAGCCCACTAGTGTGGGGGAACACTGAAGCTTTCTTT. Translated, it gives CASSPLVWGNTEAFF.